This T cell receptor (beta chain) emerged from a study of response to subunit inactivated influenza vaccine. Study conclusions and caveats: Researchers suggested that each seasonal influenza vaccination recruits few new T cells.

TCRdb reprocessed the RT-PCR reads with MiXCR, giving one entry per CDR3 protein. The table lists about 610,000 distinct CDR3 sequences, roughly 15% of them singletons. This clonotype was seen more than once but under ten times. Its antigen is not identified. Trimming took 6 bases from V and 2 from J; bases not matched to a gene: 8. The germline V gene encodes CDR1 SGHVS and CDR2 FQNEAQ. There are 15 residues in the CDR3. The sample was PBMCs from blood, taken roughly 12 days after vaccination. The receptor was isolated from a man aged 50-60 years who received an inactivated influenza vaccine. This chain links TRBV7-8 with TRBJ1-2; 8 positions agree with TRBD1. The CDR3 region has the DNA TGTGCCAGCAGTCAGGTGGCAGGGGGCAACTATGGCTACACCTTC. Translation: CASSQVAGGNYGYTF.